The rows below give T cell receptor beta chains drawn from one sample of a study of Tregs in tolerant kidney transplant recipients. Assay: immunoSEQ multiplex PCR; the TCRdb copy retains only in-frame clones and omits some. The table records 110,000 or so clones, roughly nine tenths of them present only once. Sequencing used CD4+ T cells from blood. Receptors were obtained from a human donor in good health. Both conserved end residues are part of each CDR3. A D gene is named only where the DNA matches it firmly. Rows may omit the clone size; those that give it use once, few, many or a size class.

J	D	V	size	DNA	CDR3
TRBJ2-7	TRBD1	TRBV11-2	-	TGTGCCAGCAGCTTAAGCCGGACAGGGGGCACCGAGCAGTACTTC	CASSLSRTGGTEQYF
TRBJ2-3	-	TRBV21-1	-	TGTGCCAGCAGGGTAGCGGGACGCACAGATACGCAGTATTTT	CASRVAGRTDTQYF
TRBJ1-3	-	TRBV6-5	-	TGTGCCAGCATAGACAGGCTCTCTGGAAACACCATATATTTT	CASIDRLSGNTIYF
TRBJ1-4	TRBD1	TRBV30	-	TGTGCCTGGAGTTCTCGGACAGGGACTAATGAAAAACTGTTTTTT	CAWSSRTGTNEKLFF
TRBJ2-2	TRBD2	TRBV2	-	TGTGCCAGCAGTCCCGGACTAGCGGGAACCGGGGAGCTGTTTTTT	CASSPGLAGTGELFF
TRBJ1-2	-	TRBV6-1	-	TGTGCCAGCAGTGAATCGGGGAACGATGGCTACACCTTC	CASSESGNDGYTF
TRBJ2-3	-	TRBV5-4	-	TGTGCCAGCAGCCTACGTGGGGCAGATACGCAGTATTTT	CASSLRGADTQYF
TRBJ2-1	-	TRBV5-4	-	TGTGCCAGCAGCGGGACACCGAGCACCTACAATGAGCAGTTCTTC	CASSGTPSTYNEQFF
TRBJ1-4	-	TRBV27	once	TGTGCCAGCAGTTTATCTGGGGGGGAAAAACTGTTTTTT	CASSLSGGEKLFF
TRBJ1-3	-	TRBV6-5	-	TGTGCCAGCAGTTCCCAGCGGAGCTCTGGAAACACCATATATTTT	CASSSQRSSGNTIYF
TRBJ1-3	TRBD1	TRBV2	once	TGTGCCAGGGGACAGACCTCTGGAAACACCATATATTTT	CARGQTSGNTIYF
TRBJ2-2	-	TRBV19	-	TGTGCCAGTAGTATTGGGGCCTTGAGGGGCGCCGGGGAGCTGTTTTTT	CASSIGALRGAGELFF
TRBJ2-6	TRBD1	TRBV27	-	TGTGCCAGCAGTAGGGGACAGGGGGCGCGTGGGGCCAACGTCCTGACTTTC	CASSRGQGARGANVLTF
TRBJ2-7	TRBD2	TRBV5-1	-	TGCGCCAGCAGCCTAGTAGCGGGAGGGTACTACGAGCAGTACTTC	CASSLVAGGYYEQYF
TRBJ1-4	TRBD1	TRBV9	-	TGTGCCAGCAGCGCAACGACAGGGCCTGAAAAACTGTTTTTT	CASSATTGPEKLFF
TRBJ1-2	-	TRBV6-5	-	TGTGCCAGCAGTGCCAGGGAGGAATATGGCTACACCTTC	CASSAREEYGYTF
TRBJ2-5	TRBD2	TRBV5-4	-	TGTGCCAGCAGCCTAGGGACTAAAGAGACCCAGTACTTC	CASSLGTKETQYF
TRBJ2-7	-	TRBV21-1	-	TGTGCCAGCAGCAAAGCGCTTTTGCTCTCCCTATACGAGCAGTACTTC	CASSKALLLSLYEQYF
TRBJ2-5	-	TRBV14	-	TGTGCCAGCAGCCAGCGCACAGGGAAGGCAGAGACCCAGTACTTC	CASSQRTGKAETQYF
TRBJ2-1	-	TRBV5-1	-	TGCGCCAGCAGCTTCCTCAGCAACAATGAGCAGTTCTTC	CASSFLSNNEQFF
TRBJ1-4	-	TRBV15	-	TGTGCCACCAGCAGAAATTCGGGACTCGGCGAAAAACTGTTTTTT	CATSRNSGLGEKLFF
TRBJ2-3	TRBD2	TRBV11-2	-	TGTGCCAGCAGCAGCAACGCTAGCGGGAGTCGGGATACGCAGTATTTT	CASSSNASGSRDTQYF
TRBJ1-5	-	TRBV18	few	TGTGCCAGCTCCAGAGGTGGCAATCAGCCCCAGCATTTT	CASSRGGNQPQHF
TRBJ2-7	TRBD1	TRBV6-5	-	TGTGCCAGCAGGTGGACAGGGGGTTCCGAGCAGTACTTC	CASRWTGGSEQYF
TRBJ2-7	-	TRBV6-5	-	TGTGCCAGCACCAAAAGGGATCAGAGCTCCTACGAGCAGTACTTC	CASTKRDQSSYEQYF
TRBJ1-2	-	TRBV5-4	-	TGTGCCAGCAGCTTGGCCGGCCGGAATAGAGGTGGCTATGGCTACACCTTC	CASSLAGRNRGGYGYTF
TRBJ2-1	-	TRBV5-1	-	TGCGCCAGCAGCTTGTATAATGAGCAGTTCTTC	CASSLYNEQFF
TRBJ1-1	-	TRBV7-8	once	TGTGCCAGCAGCTTAGCCTCACAGGGACTCTTGAACACTGAAGCTTTCTTT	CASSLASQGLLNTEAFF
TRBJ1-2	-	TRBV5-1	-	TGCGCCAGCAGCAGGGACCGCTATGGCTACACCTTC	CASSRDRYGYTF
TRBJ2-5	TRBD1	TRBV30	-	TGTGCCTGGAGTGGGGGACAGGGAATCGGAGAGACCCAGTACTTC	CAWSGGQGIGETQYF
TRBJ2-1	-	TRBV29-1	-	TGCAGCGTTGACGTCCCGGAGTCCTACAATGAGCAGTTCTTC	CSVDVPESYNEQFF
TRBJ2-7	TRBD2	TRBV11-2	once	TGTGCCAGCAGCCCGATAGCGGGGCTCAACTACGAGCAGTACTTC	CASSPIAGLNYEQYF
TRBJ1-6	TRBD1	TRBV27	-	TGTGCCAGCAGCCTGGACAGGAATTCACCCCTCCACTTT	CASSLDRNSPLHF
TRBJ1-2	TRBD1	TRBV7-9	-	TGTGCCAGCAGCTTAGCGAGACGACAGGGTCCGGGTGGCTACACCTTC	CASSLARRQGPGGYTF
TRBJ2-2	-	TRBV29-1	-	TGCAGCGTGGGGGGGCAACCCGGGGAGCTGTTTTTT	CSVGGQPGELFF
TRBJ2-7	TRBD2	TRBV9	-	TGTGCCAGCAGCGTAGGTAGCGGGGGGCCCGGTTTGGTCTACGAGCAGTACTTC	CASSVGSGGPGLVYEQYF
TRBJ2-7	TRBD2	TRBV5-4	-	TGTGCCAGCAGCTGGGGGACGTGGCGGGAGGGCTACGAGCAGTACTTC	CASSWGTWREGYEQYF
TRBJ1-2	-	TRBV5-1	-	TGCGCCAGCAGCTTGCCGGACAGTTCCCCTGGCTACACCTTC	CASSLPDSSPGYTF
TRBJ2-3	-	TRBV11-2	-	TGTGCCAGCAGCTTATCCCCGAGAGATACGCAGTATTTT	CASSLSPRDTQYF
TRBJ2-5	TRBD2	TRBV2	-	TGTGCCAGCAGGCGGACTAGCGGGGGGGAAGAGACCCAGTACTTC	CASRRTSGGEETQYF
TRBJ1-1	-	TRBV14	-	TGTGCCAGCAGCCATGGGGTCTACCAGGGCACTGAAGCTTTCTTT	CASSHGVYQGTEAFF
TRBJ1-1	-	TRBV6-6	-	TGTGCCAGCAGAATGACAGCCTTCAACACTGAAGCTTTCTTT	CASRMTAFNTEAFF
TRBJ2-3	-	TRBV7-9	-	TGTGCCAGCAGCTTAGTAAACCCAGATACGCAGTATTTT	CASSLVNPDTQYF
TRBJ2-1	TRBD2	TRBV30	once	TGTGCCTGGACTAGCGGGTTTTACAATGAGCAGTTCTTC	CAWTSGFYNEQFF
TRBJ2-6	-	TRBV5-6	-	TGTGCCAGCAGCTCCCCAGAGAGGGTTGGGGCCAACGTCCTGACTTTC	CASSSPERVGANVLTF
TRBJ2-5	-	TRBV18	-	TGTGCCAGCTCACCACCGGGGCGAGAGACCCAGTACTTC	CASSPPGRETQYF
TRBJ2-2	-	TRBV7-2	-	TGTGCCAGCAGCTTGTTAGTTTCCGGGGAGCTGTTTTTT	CASSLLVSGELFF
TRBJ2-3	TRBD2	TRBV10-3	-	TGTGCCACCGAGCCCTCGAGCGGGAGTGGTCCAGATACGCAGTATTTT	CATEPSSGSGPDTQYF
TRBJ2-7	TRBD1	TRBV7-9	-	TGTGCCAGCAGCTGGCGGATGGCAGGGGGCTCCTACGAGCAGTACTTC	CASSWRMAGGSYEQYF
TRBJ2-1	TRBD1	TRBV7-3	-	TGTGCCAGCAGTTCAAACCTCGGGACAGGGGTGAATGAGCAGTTCTTC	CASSSNLGTGVNEQFF
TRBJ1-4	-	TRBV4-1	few	TGCGCCAGCAGCCAAGATCCGGGGCATAATGAAAAACTGTTTTTT	CASSQDPGHNEKLFF
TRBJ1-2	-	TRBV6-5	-	TGTGCCAGCAGTTACTCCGGACAATTGGGTGGCTACACCTTC	CASSYSGQLGGYTF
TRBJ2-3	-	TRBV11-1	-	TGTGCCAGCTCCTGGGGGGGCACAGATACGCAGTATTTT	CASSWGGTDTQYF
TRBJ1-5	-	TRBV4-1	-	TGCGCCAGCAGCCCTCTGGCGGGAGGACAACTAAATCAGCCCCAGCATTTT	CASSPLAGGQLNQPQHF
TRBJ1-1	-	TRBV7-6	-	TGTGCCAGCAGCCCGGGACCGACGAGAGTCACTGAAGCTTTCTTT	CASSPGPTRVTEAFF